This entry lists 22 T cell receptor beta chains sequenced from one sample in a study of radiotherapy plus CTLA-4 blockade in lung cancer. Sequenced by immunoSEQ multiplex PCR; TCRdb stores in-frame clones only, minus some. In the table there are fewer than 70,000 clones, around 79% of which are singletons. The starting material was peripheral blood, obtained from a patient treated with radiotherapy plus ipilimumab. The receptors derive from a human donor with non-small cell lung cancer who had a complete response to radiotherapy plus ipilimumab.

The V gene is TRBV18, the J gene TRBJ2-2, with 7 positions matching TRBD1. Germline CDR1 and CDR2: KGHSH and LQKENI. Trimming removed 3 bases from V and 5 bases from J; junction bases left unmatched: 6. The CDR3 covers 15 residues. The CDR3 loop is CASSPPETGTGELFF. In DNA, the CDR3 is TGTGCCAGCTCACCCCCCGAGACAGGGACCGGGGAGCTGTTTTTT.

The chain is built from TRBV12-5 and TRBJ2-2; possible D gene TRBD2, 6 bases. The CDR3 spans 15 residues. Germline V gene sequence: CDR1 LGHNT, CDR2 FRNRAP. Between the trimmed V and J ends, which lost 1 base and 4 bases, there was a span of 10 bases. CDR3 nucleotides: TGTGCTAGTGGTTTGGATCGGGGGATCACCGGGGAGCTGTTTTTT. Translated, it gives CASGLDRGITGELFF.

This clone was detected only a few times. This sequence joins TRBV10-3 and TRBJ1-1, with a possible D match to TRBD1 (6 bases). Germline assignment: CDR1 ENHRY and CDR2 SYGVKD. CDR3 length: 12 amino acids. V shed 6 bases and J shed 1 base, with 6 bases lying between them. In nucleotides, the CDR3 is TGTGCCATCAGGACAGGGAACACTGAAGCTTTCTTT. Amino acids: CAIRTGNTEAFF.

This clone was picked up one time. This CDR3 is also generated by other DNA sequences in the sample. This chain uses TRBV11-3 with TRBJ1-2; weak D call: TRBD1 (5 bases). Germline assignment: CDR1 SGHNT and CDR2 YENEEA. The V and J ends lost 1 base and 3 bases respectively, with 12 bases between them. The length of the CDR3 is 15 residues. DNA of the CDR3: TGTGCCAGCAGCTTAGGAGGGGATGATCACTATGGCTACACCTTC. Its protein is CASSLGGDDHYGYTF. The full variable domain, completed using reference TRBV11-3 and TRBJ1-2, is EAGVVQSPRYKIIEKKQPVAFWCNPISGHNTLYWYLQNLGQGPELLIRYENEEAVDDSQLPKDRFSAERLKGVDSTLKIQPAELGDSAVYLCASSLGGDDHYGYTFGSGTRLTVV.

The CDR3 loop is CASSVTGQFGYTF. DNA of the CDR3: TGTGCCAGCAGTGTGACAGGCCAGTTTGGCTACACCTTC. The chain carries TRBV27 and TRBJ1-2; maybe TRBD1 (6 bases). CDR1 is MNHEY and CDR2 is SMNVEV in the germline V gene (reference sequence). Trimming took off 5 bases at V and 7 bases at J, with 14 bases between the two ends. There are 13 residues in the CDR3.

V usage is TRBV7-9 and J usage is TRBJ2-3; the D is unclear. The V end lost 7 bases, the J end lost 1 base, and 9 bases lay between the germline ends. The germline V gene encodes CDR1 SEHNR and CDR2 FQNEAQ (reference sequence). The CDR3 spans 13 residues. The chain's CDR3 is CASTRSGTDTQYF. CDR3 nucleotides: TGTGCCAGCACCAGGTCGGGCACAGATACGCAGTATTTT.

J is TRBJ1-1 and V is TRBV30, with a weak D call TRBD1 (5 bases). Germline-derived CDR1 and CDR2 are GTSNPN and SVGIG (reference sequence). This CDR3 contains 11 residues. The V end lost 0 bases, the J end lost 9 bases, and 8 bases lay between the germline ends. CDR3 residues: CAWSVGVQAFF. Here the CDR3 DNA reads TGTGCCTGGAGTGTAGGGGTCCAAGCTTTCTTT.

The J gene is TRBJ1-1, the V gene TRBV5-1; unclear D gene. The CDR3 has 13 amino acids. The ends were cut back, 2 bases at V and 1 base at J, with 6 bases in the middle. CDR1 is SGHRS, CDR2 YFSETQ, per germline. The CDR3 DNA reads as TGCGCCAGCAGCTTTAACAGGAACACTGAAGCTTTCTTT. This translates into CASSFNRNTEAFF.

The chain has TRBV4-3 and TRBJ2-3, with no clear D. CDR3 length: 17 amino acids. Between the trimmed V and J ends, which lost 0 bases and 1 base, there was a span of 14 bases. Germline V gives CDR1 LGHNA, CDR2 YSLEER. CDR3 sequence: CASSQDGVPGRTDTQYF. DNA for the CDR3: TGCGCCAGCAGCCAAGATGGGGTTCCGGGTCGCACAGATACGCAGTATTTT.

This chain uses TRBV30 with TRBJ2-2, with 7 bases fitting TRBD2. This CDR3 is built from 15 residues. V lost 3 bases to trimming and J lost 3 bases; unmatched junction nucleotides: 7. Per germline, CDR1 GTSNPN and CDR2 SVGIG (reference sequence). The CDR3 sequence: CAWRRTGGDTGELFF. The CDR3 coding sequence is TGTGCCTGGAGACGTACGGGGGGAGACACCGGGGAGCTGTTTTTT.

Here the CDR3 reads CSLSGRQETQYF. The CDR3 bases are TGCAGCCTCTCCGGCAGACAAGAGACCCAGTACTTC. The chain carries TRBV29-1 and TRBJ2-5, with D hard to call. Germline lookup yields CDR1 SQVTM and CDR2 ANQGSEA. Trimming took 8 bases from V and 2 from J, leaving 12 bases between them. This CDR3 has 12 residues.

This chain joins TRBV5-5 and TRBJ2-3; 13 positions match TRBD2. V dropped 4 bases and J dropped 3; count of bases not matched to a gene: 5. Germline assignment: CDR1 SGHKS and CDR2 YYEKEE (reference sequence). The CDR3 runs to 16 residues. CDR3 sequence: CASSPGTSGATDTQYF. The CDR3 coding sequence is TGTGCCAGCAGCCCAGGGACTAGCGGGGCTACAGATACGCAGTATTTT.

The gene calls are TRBV27 and TRBJ1-1; D not resolved. Trimming took off 3 bases at V and 0 bases at J, with 5 bases between the two ends. CDR1 and CDR2 (germline): MNHEY, SMNVEV (reference sequence). CDR3 length: 13 residues. The CDR3 here is CASSFIMNTEAFF. CDR3 coding DNA: TGTGCCAGCAGTTTTATCATGAACACTGAAGCTTTCTTT.

A word on this clone: Other DNA sequences from this sample encode an identical CDR3 as well. The chain couples TRBV6-5 to TRBJ1-1, with a tentative D call TRBD1 (6 bases). V was shortened by 7 bases and J by 4 bases, with 13 bases between the two germline ends. Per the germline V gene, CDR1 is MNHEY and CDR2 is SVGAGI. CDR3 length: 13 amino acids. The CDR3 DNA is TGTGCCAGCACCAGGGGAGGGAGCACTGAAGCTTTCTTT. Its translation: CASTRGGSTEAFF.

This clone was counted a few times. V usage is TRBV6-5 and J usage is TRBJ1-1; weak D call: TRBD1 (5 bases). With 2 bases removed from V and 3 bases from J, the gap between germline ends came to 10 bases. The CDR3 extends over 14 amino acids. CDR1 and CDR2 (germline): MNHEY, SVGAGI. CDR3: CASSYAGTDTEAFF. DNA for the CDR3: TGTGCCAGCAGTTACGCCGGGACGGACACTGAAGCTTTCTTT.

The chain employs TRBV6-1 and TRBJ2-2, with 8 bases aligning to TRBD1. The germline V gene has CDR1 MNHNS and CDR2 SASEGT. Trimming cost V 1 base and J 5 bases; bases outside gene matches: 3. CDR3 length: 15 amino acids. As DNA, the CDR3 is TGTGCCAGCAGTGAAGGGACAGGGTGGACCGGGGAGCTGTTTTTT. As protein: CASSEGTGWTGELFF.

This clone was seen a handful of times. This chain links TRBV4-1 with TRBJ2-1, with 13 bases lining up with TRBD2. Losses at the gene ends were 4 bases for V and 4 bases for J; bases not matched to a gene: 10. CDR3 length: 18 residues. Per the germline V gene, CDR1 is MGHRA and CDR2 is YSYEKL. The CDR3 region is CASSRTSGREVGYNEQFF. The CDR3 DNA reads as TGCGCCAGCAGCCGGACTAGCGGGAGAGAGGTTGGGTACAATGAGCAGTTCTTC.

V is TRBV19 and J is TRBJ1-2; TRBD1 might be the D (6 bases). Looked up from germline, CDR1 is LNHDA and CDR2 is SQIVND (reference sequence). The length of the CDR3 is 14 residues. The V end was cut by 0 bases, the J end by 8 bases, with 13 bases between. The CDR3 DNA reads TGTGCCAGTAGTATAGACGGGACAAAAAGCGGCTACACCTTC. Amino acids: CASSIDGTKSGYTF.

In this sample, this clone turned up once. J is TRBJ2-1 and V is TRBV5-1, with 10 bases lining up with TRBD2. The junction had 10 bases not matched to a gene; V was cut back by 9 bases and J by 7 bases. CDR1 and CDR2 (germline): SGHRS, YFSETQ. This CDR3 region has 14 residues. CDR3 in DNA: TGCGCCACGAACTTAGCGGGAGGTGTGAATGAGCAGTTCTTC. Its protein product is CATNLAGGVNEQFF.

The chain combines TRBV7-8 with TRBJ2-2; 10 bases agree with TRBD1. The CDR3 loop spans 14 amino acids. The J segment lost 6 bases and the V segment lost 5 bases, leaving 3 bases of the junction unmatched. Germline V gives CDR1 SGHVS, CDR2 FQNEAQ. This CDR3 is CASSRGTGAGELFF. CDR3 nucleotides: TGTGCCAGCAGCCGGGGGACAGGGGCCGGGGAGCTGTTTTTT.

The V and J genes are TRBV11-3 and TRBJ2-2; possibly TRBD1 or TRBD2 for D (5 bases each). CDR3 length: 17 residues. Germline V lookup: CDR1 SGHNT, CDR2 YENEEA. The ends were cut back, 7 bases at V and 1 base at J, with 19 bases in the middle. The CDR3 DNA reads as TGTGCCAGCACCTTCACGTGGGGGACCGAGAACACCGGGGAGCTGTTTTTT. It specifies CASTFTWGTENTGELFF.

J is TRBJ2-1 and V is TRBV30; D possibly uses TRBD1 or TRBD2 (5 bases each). Germline loops: CDR1 GTSNPN, CDR2 SVGIG (reference sequence). CDR3 length: 11 amino acids. V lost 2 bases to trimming and J lost 7 bases, with 6 bases between them. The CDR3 sequence: CAWSWGNEQFF. In DNA, the CDR3 is TGTGCCTGGAGTTGGGGGAATGAGCAGTTCTTC.